The sequence of this TCR beta chain was determined in a study of blood T cell repertoires in COVID-19. Original analysis: How many nucleated cells were present was estimated from reference gene primer amplification. Measured with immunoSEQ multiplex PCR; TCRdb has only the in-frame clones, and not every one. From that table come the V and J calls and clone size; the DNA was used to work out D and trimming. The sample includes more than 250,000 clones, about 91% of them seen just once. Looked up from germline, CDR1 is LNHDA and CDR2 is SQIVND (reference sequence). The CDR3 contains 14 residues. Trimming removed 7 bases from V and 0 bases from J; junction bases left unmatched: 5.

The receptor's source is a woman aged 40-49 years with acute COVID-19. The sequencing input was PBMCs or T cells enriched from blood (not recorded which). The chain links TRBV19 to TRBJ1-1, with 7 bases fitting TRBD1. CDR3 nucleotides: TGTGCCAGTAATCTCGGGACAGTGAACACTGAAGCTTTCTTT. It is translated as CASNLGTVNTEAFF.